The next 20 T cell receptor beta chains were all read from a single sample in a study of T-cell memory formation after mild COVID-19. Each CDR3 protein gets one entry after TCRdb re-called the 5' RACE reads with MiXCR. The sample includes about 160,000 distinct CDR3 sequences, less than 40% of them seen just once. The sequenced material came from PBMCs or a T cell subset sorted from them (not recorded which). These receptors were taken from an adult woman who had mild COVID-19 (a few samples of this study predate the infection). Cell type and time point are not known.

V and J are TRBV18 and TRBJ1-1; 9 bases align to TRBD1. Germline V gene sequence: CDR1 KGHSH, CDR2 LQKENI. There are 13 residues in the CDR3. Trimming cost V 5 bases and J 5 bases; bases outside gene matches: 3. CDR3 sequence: CASSSDRGTEAFF. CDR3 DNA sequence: TGTGCCAGCTCATCTGACAGGGGGACTGAAGCTTTCTTT.

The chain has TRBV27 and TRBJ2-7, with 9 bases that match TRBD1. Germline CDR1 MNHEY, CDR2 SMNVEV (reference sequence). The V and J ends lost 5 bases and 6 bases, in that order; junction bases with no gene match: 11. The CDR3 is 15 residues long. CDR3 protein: CASSPIQGAVGEQYF. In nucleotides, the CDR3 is TGTGCCAGCAGTCCAATACAGGGGGCGGTGGGCGAGCAGTACTTC.

The CDR3 DNA sequence: TGTGCCAGCAGGAAACAGGGTAGAGCTTTCTTT. It codes for CASRKQGRAFF. The rearrangement uses TRBV14 and TRBJ1-1; perhaps TRBD1 as D (6 bases). Germline-derived CDR1 and CDR2 are SGHDN and FVKESK. The V gene lost 6 bases and the J gene lost 10 bases, with 12 bases spanning the gap. This CDR3 has 11 amino acids.

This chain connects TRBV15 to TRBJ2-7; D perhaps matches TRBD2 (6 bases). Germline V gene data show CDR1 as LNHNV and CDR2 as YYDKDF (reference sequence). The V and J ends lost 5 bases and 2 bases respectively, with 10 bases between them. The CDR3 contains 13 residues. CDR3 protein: CATSPGRAYEQYF. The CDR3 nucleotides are TGTGCCACCAGCCCCGGGAGAGCCTACGAGCAGTACTTC.

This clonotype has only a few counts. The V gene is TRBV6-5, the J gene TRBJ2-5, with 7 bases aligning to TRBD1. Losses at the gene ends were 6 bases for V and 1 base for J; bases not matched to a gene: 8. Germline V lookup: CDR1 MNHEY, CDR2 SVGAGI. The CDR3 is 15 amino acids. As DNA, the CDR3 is TGTGCCAGCAGAACGCCCGACAGGGCCCAAGAGACCCAGTACTTC. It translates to CASRTPDRAQETQYF.

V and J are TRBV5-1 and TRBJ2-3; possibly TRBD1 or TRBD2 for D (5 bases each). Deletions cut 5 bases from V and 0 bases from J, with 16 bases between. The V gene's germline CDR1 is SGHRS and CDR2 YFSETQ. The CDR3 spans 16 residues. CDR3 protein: CASRPGGGYSTDTQYF. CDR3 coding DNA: TGCGCCAGCAGGCCCGGTGGGGGATATAGCACAGATACGCAGTATTTT.

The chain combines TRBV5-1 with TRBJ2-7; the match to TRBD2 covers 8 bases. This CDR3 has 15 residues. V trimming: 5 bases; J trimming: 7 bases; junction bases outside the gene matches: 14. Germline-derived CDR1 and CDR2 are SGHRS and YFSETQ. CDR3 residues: CASRRVESGSWEQYF. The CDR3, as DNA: TGCGCCAGCAGGAGAGTGGAAAGCGGGAGTTGGGAGCAGTACTTC.

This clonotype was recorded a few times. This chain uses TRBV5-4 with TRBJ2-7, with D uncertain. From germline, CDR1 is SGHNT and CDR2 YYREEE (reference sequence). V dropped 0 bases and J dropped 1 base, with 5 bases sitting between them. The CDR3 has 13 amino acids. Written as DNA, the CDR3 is TGTGCCAGCAGCTTGGAATCTTCCTACGAGCAGTACTTC. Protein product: CASSLESSYEQYF.

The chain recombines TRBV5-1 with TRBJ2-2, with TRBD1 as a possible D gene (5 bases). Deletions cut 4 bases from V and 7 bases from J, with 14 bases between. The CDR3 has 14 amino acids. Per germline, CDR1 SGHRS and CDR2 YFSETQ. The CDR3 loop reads CASSQGLKDGELFF. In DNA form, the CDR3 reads TGCGCCAGCAGCCAGGGTCTGAAGGACGGGGAGCTGTTTTTT. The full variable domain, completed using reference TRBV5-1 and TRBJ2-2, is KAGVTQTPRYLIKTRGQQVTLSCSPISGHRSVSWYQQTPGQGLQFLFEYFSETQRNKGNFPGRFSGRQFSNSRSEMNVSTLELGDSALYLCASSQGLKDGELFFGEGSRLTVL.

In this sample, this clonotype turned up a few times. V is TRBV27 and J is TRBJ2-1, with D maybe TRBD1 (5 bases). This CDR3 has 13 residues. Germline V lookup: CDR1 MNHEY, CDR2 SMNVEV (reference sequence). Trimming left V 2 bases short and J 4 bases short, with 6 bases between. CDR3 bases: TGTGCCAGCAGTTTAGACAGATACAATGAGCAGTTCTTC. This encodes CASSLDRYNEQFF.

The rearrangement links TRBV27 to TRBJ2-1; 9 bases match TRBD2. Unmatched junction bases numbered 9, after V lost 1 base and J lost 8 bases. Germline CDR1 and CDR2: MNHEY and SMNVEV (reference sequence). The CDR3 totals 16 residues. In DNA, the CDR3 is TGTGCCAGCAGTTTATTAGCGGGAGATGTTGGGGATGAGCAGTTCTTC. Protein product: CASSLLAGDVGDEQFF.

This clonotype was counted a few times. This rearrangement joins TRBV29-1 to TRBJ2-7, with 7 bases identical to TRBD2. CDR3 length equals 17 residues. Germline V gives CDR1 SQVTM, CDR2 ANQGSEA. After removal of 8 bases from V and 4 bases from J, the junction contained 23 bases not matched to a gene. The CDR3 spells CSPAGGRAHSPPYEQYF. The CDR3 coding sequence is TGCAGCCCCGCTGGGGGGAGGGCGCACTCCCCTCCGTACGAGCAGTACTTC.

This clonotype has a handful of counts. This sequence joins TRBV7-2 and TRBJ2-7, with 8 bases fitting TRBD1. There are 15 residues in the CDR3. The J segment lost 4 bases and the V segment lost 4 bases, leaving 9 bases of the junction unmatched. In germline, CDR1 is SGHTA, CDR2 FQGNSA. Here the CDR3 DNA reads TGTGCCAGCAGCTCAAGGATCCAGGGGGCATACGAGCAGTACTTC. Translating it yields CASSSRIQGAYEQYF.

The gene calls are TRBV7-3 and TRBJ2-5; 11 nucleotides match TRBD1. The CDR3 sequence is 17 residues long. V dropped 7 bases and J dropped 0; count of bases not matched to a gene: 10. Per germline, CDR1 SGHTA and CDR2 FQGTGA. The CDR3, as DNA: TGTGCCAGCACCAAAGAGGGGGACAGGGGGTACCAAGAGACCCAGTACTTC. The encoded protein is CASTKEGDRGYQETQYF.

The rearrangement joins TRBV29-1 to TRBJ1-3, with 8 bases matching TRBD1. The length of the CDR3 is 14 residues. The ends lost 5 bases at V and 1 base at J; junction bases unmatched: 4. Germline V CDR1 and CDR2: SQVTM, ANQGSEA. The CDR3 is CSVLGDRSGNTIYF. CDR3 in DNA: TGCAGCGTTCTGGGGGACAGGTCTGGAAACACCATATATTTT.

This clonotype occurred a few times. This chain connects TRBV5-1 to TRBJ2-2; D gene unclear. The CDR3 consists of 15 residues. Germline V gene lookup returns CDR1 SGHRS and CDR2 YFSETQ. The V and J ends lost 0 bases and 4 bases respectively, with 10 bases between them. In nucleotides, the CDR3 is TGCGCCAGCAGCTTGGACGGATCGGGCACCGGGGAGCTGTTTTTT. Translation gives CASSLDGSGTGELFF.

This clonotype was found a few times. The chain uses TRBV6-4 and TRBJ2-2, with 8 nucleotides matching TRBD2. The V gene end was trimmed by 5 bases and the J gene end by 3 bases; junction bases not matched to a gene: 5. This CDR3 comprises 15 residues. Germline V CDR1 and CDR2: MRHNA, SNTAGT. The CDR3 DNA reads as TGTGCCAGCAGTCCCGGGACTAGTCACACCGGGGAGCTGTTTTTT. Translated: CASSPGTSHTGELFF.

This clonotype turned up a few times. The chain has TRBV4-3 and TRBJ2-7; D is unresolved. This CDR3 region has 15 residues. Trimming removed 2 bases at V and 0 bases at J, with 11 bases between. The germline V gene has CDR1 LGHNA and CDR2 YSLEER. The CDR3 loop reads CASSQTGESSYEQYF. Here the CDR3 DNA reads TGCGCCAGCAGCCAAACCGGAGAATCCTCCTACGAGCAGTACTTC.

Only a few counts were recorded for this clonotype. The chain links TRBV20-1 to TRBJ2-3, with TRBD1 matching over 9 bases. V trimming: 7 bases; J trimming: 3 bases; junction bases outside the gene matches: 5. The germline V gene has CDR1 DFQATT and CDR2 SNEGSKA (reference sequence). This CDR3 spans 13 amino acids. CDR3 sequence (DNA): TGCAGTGGAGGGACAGGGAGGACAGATACGCAGTATTTT. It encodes CSGGTGRTDTQYF.

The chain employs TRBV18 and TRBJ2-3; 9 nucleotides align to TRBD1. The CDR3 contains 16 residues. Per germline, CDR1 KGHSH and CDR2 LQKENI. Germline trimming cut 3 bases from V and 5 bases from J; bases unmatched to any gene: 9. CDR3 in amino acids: CASSPGTGLLKDTQYF. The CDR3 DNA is TGTGCCAGCTCACCGGGGACAGGGCTTTTGAAAGATACGCAGTATTTT.